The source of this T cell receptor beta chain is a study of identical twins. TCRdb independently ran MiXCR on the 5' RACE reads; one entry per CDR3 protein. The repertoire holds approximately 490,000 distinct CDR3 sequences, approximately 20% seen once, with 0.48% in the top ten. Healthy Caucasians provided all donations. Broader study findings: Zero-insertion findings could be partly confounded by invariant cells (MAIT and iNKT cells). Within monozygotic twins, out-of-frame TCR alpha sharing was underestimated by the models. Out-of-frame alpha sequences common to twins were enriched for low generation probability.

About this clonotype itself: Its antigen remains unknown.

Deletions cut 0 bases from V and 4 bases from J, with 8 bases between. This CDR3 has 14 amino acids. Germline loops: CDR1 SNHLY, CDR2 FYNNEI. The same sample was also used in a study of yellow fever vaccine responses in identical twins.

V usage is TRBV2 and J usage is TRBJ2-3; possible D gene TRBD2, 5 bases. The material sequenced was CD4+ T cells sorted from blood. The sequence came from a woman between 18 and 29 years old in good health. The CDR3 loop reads CASSEASVADTQYF. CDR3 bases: TGTGCCAGCAGTGAAGCTAGCGTAGCAGATACGCAGTATTTT.